These 27 T cell receptor beta chains were all obtained from the same sample, sequenced in a study of patients and donors after allogeneic stem cell transplantation (dated by TCRdb to the early 2020s). The library was made by RT-PCR. Sequenced on a NextSeq 550. TCRdb passed the public sequencing reads through fastp at Q25 and MiXCR, retaining productive beta sequences. Each CDR3 protein gets just one entry, which takes the most common genes and DNA from the rows behind it. This sample holds over 150,000 distinct CDR3 sequences; approximately 30% were observed only once. The top ten clonotypes cover about 3.3% of the sample. Sequencing used blood, either unsorted or a sorted T cell fraction (not recorded which). These TCRs come from a human donor who was either an allogeneic HSCT recipient or a stem cell or donor lymphocyte infusion donor (not recorded which). It is not recorded whose cells these are; they may come from a transplant donor.

This clonotype was found a few times. The chain combines TRBV7-9 with TRBJ2-7; TRBD1 agrees at 7 bases. Germline assignment: CDR1 SEHNR and CDR2 FQNEAQ (reference sequence). The CDR3 is made up of 15 amino acids. The V segment lost 5 bases and the J segment 2 bases; nucleotides outside the gene matches: 9. The CDR3, as DNA: TGTGCCAGCAGCCGCCCGGATGGACAGGCCTACGAGCAGTACTTC. Translation: CASSRPDGQAYEQYF.

The table lists this clonotype with a count of one. The V gene is TRBV11-3, the J gene TRBJ2-1, with TRBD2 matching 9 bases. Trimming at V came to 1 base and at J to 3 bases, leaving 1 base not matched to a gene. CDR3 length equals 15 residues. Germline V lookup: CDR1 SGHNT, CDR2 YENEEA. The CDR3 reads CASSLGTSDYNEQFF. The DNA for the CDR3 is TGTGCCAGCAGCTTAGGGACTAGCGACTACAATGAGCAGTTCTTC.

This chain links TRBV11-2 with TRBJ2-1; D not certain. V was clipped by 1 base and J by 10 bases, with 11 bases between them. This CDR3 has 13 residues. Germline V CDR1 and CDR2: SGHAT, FQNNGV. The CDR3 nucleotides are TGTGCCAGCAGCTTAGGGAGTTACGGGGAGCAGTTCTTC. It specifies CASSLGSYGEQFF.

The chain carries TRBV24-1 and TRBJ2-1, with 13 bases lining up with TRBD2. V gave up 0 bases and J gave up 0 bases; unmatched junction bases: 4. This CDR3 is 19 amino acids long. Germline CDR1 KGHDR, CDR2 SFDVKD. This chain's CDR3 is CATSDLSWTSGSSYNEQFF. The CDR3 DNA sequence: TGTGCCACCAGTGATTTGAGTTGGACTAGCGGGAGCTCCTACAATGAGCAGTTCTTC.

This CDR3 reads CATATESGTDTQYF. The CDR3 DNA sequence: TGTGCCACCGCGACAGAGAGCGGCACAGATACGCAGTATTTT. The chain links TRBV24-1 to TRBJ2-3, with a possible D match to TRBD1 (5 bases). In germline, CDR1 is KGHDR, CDR2 SFDVKD. Trimming took 9 bases from V and 1 from J, leaving 13 bases between them. The CDR3 is 14 amino acids.

This chain uses TRBV30 with TRBJ2-2, with D maybe TRBD2 (6 bases). Deletions cut 2 bases from V and 7 bases from J, with 17 bases between. This CDR3 comprises 15 residues. Germline V CDR1 and CDR2: GTSNPN, SVGIG (reference sequence). This CDR3 is CAWSLIVGRFGELFF. CDR3 nucleotides: TGTGCCTGGAGTCTTATCGTGGGGAGGTTCGGGGAGCTGTTTTTT.

This clonotype was recorded only once. V usage is TRBV24-1 and J usage is TRBJ2-5; 10 positions agree with TRBD2. This CDR3 region has 16 residues. From germline, CDR1 is KGHDR and CDR2 SFDVKD. J gave up 2 bases and V 4 bases, and 6 bases lay outside the gene matches. Written as DNA, the CDR3 is TGTGCCACCAGTGACCCACTAGCGGGACTTCAAGAGACCCAGTACTTC. This encodes CATSDPLAGLQETQYF.

V usage is TRBV4-1 and J usage is TRBJ2-7; D is undetermined. The germline gives CDR1 MGHRA, CDR2 YSYEKL. Trimming removed 2 bases at V and 2 bases at J, with 13 bases between. There are 15 residues in the CDR3. The CDR3 bases are TGCGCCAGCAGCCAAAGGGCGACACTGACCTACGAGCAGTACTTC. It specifies CASSQRATLTYEQYF.

This clonotype was picked up a small number of times. V is TRBV6-2 or TRBV6-3 and J is TRBJ2-7; D is unresolved. Germline values: CDR1 MNHEY, CDR2 SVGEGT. The length of the CDR3 is 14 residues. Trimming removed 6 bases at V and 5 bases at J, with 17 bases between. The CDR3 protein is CASRTLGLSNEQYF. DNA for the CDR3: TGTGCCAGCAGAACCCTTGGCCTAAGCAACGAGCAGTACTTC.

This clonotype was found a few times. V and J are TRBV29-1 and TRBJ1-2; TRBD1 might be the D (6 bases). Germline V gene data show CDR1 as SQVTM and CDR2 as ANQGSEA. Trimming took 6 bases from V and 2 from J, leaving 10 bases between them. This CDR3 contains 12 residues. The CDR3 nucleotides read TGCAGCGTGGGACACCGAAACTATGGCTACACCTTC. Translated: CSVGHRNYGYTF.

The rearrangement uses TRBV7-9 and TRBJ2-1, with 12 nucleotides matching TRBD1. V trimming: 5 bases; J trimming: 10 bases; junction bases outside the gene matches: 12. This CDR3 comprises 16 residues. From germline, CDR1 is SEHNR and CDR2 FQNEAQ (reference sequence). DNA of the CDR3: TGTGCCAGCAGCGTCCCGGGACAGGGGGCGCGTCTCGAGCAGTTCTTC. Its translation: CASSVPGQGARLEQFF. The variable domain in full, with the rest retrieved from reference TRBV7-9 and TRBJ2-1, is DTGVSQNPRHKITKRGQNVTFRCDPISEHNRLYWYRQTLGQGPEFLTYFQNEAQLEKSRLLSDRFSAERPKGSFSTLEIQRTEQGDSAMYLCASSVPGQGARLEQFFGPGTRLTVL.

V usage is TRBV7-9 and J usage is TRBJ2-4, with D hard to call. The CDR3 totals 13 residues. In germline, CDR1 is SEHNR, CDR2 FQNEAQ (reference sequence). V was pared by 5 bases and J by 9 bases, with 14 bases between. The CDR3 DNA is TGTGCCAGCAGCCAGTTACGAGTCGGCATTCAGTACTTC. Translation gives CASSQLRVGIQYF.

This clonotype was seen only a few times. This chain's CDR3 is CASSADRDTEAFF. CDR3 in DNA: TGTGCCAGCAGCGCCGACAGGGACACTGAAGCTTTCTTT. The chain recombines TRBV3-1 with TRBJ1-1, with TRBD1 matching over 7 bases. The CDR3 has 13 residues. V lost 5 bases to trimming and J lost 3 bases; unmatched junction nucleotides: 3. Germline V gene sequence: CDR1 LGHDT, CDR2 YNNKEL (reference sequence).

The rearrangement uses TRBV4-2 and TRBJ2-5; a weak D match, TRBD1 (5 bases). Trimming removed 0 bases from V and 4 bases from J, with 9 bases in between. The CDR3 consists of 14 residues. The V gene's germline CDR1 is LGHNA and CDR2 YNFKEQ. The CDR3: CASSQDRVIETQYF. CDR3 nucleotides: TGTGCCAGCAGCCAAGACAGGGTTATAGAGACCCAGTACTTC.

This clonotype has a handful of counts. V usage is TRBV5-6 and J usage is TRBJ1-1; possible D gene TRBD1, 6 bases. Germline assignment: CDR1 SGHDT and CDR2 YYEEEE. This CDR3 is built from 15 residues. The V end was cut by 4 bases, the J end by 5 bases, with 18 bases between. The DNA of the CDR3 is TGTGCCAGCAGCCGGGGGGCCCAGGGAGGTACTGAAGCTTTCTTT. Translation: CASSRGAQGGTEAFF. Full variable domain (missing parts from reference TRBV5-6 and TRBJ1-1): DAGVTQSPTHLIKTRGQQVTLRCSPKSGHDTVSWYQQALGQGPQFIFQYYEEEERQRGNFPDRFSGHQFPNYSSELNVNALLLGDSALYLCASSRGAQGGTEAFFGQGTRLTVV.

The chain is built from TRBV12-3 or TRBV12-4 and TRBJ1-4, with 7 bases matching TRBD1. This CDR3 has 13 amino acids. After removal of 7 bases from V and 5 bases from J, the junction contained 4 bases not matched to a gene. In nucleotides, the CDR3 is TGTGCCAGCAATCCGGACAGGAATGAAAAACTGTTTTTT. This gives the protein CASNPDRNEKLFF.

This clonotype was observed a few times. The genes are TRBV5-4 and TRBJ1-2; D call uncertain. The V and J ends lost 5 bases and 2 bases respectively, with 16 bases between them. The CDR3 is 15 residues long. CDR1 is SGHNT, CDR2 YYREEE, per germline (reference sequence). The chain's CDR3 is CASRPFGRMNYGYTF. Here the CDR3 DNA reads TGTGCCAGCAGACCTTTCGGGCGGATGAACTATGGCTACACCTTC.

The chain links TRBV24-1 to TRBJ2-7; possibly TRBD1 for D (6 bases). Deletions cut 2 bases from V and 7 bases from J, with 14 bases between. CDR1 and CDR2 (germline): KGHDR, SFDVKD. CDR3 size: 14 residues. CDR3: CATSDSGAQREQYF. In DNA form, the CDR3 reads TGTGCCACCAGTGATTCAGGGGCCCAACGGGAGCAGTACTTC.

This clonotype has only a few counts. V is TRBV28 and J is TRBJ1-5; no reliable D call. Trimming stripped 2 bases from V and 5 bases from J, with 10 bases between. This CDR3 is 14 amino acids long. Germline V gene sequence: CDR1 MDHEN, CDR2 SYDVKM. The CDR3 loop is CASSLTDRDQPQHF. As DNA, the CDR3 is TGTGCCAGCAGTTTAACGGACCGAGATCAGCCCCAGCATTTT.

This clonotype was counted a few times. The V call is TRBV5-8, the J call TRBJ1-5; no clear D. Trimming shortened V by 2 bases and J by 11 bases, and 20 bases separated the two germline ends. This CDR3 has 15 residues. The germline CDR1 and CDR2 sequences are SGHTS and YDEGEE. In DNA, the CDR3 is TGTGCCAGCAGCTTTAAGGGATCTCTTTCTCGGTCCCAGCATTTT. It specifies CASSFKGSLSRSQHF.

This clonotype turned up a few times. The rearrangement uses TRBV12-3 or TRBV12-4 and TRBJ1-2; the D gene is possibly TRBD1 (6 bases). The CDR3 is made up of 13 amino acids. V was cut by 5 bases and J by 8 bases, with 15 bases left in between. CDR3 sequence reads: CASSITGAYGYTF. The CDR3 region has the DNA TGTGCCAGCAGTATTACGGGGGCCTACGGCTACACCTTC.

The genes are TRBV4-3 and TRBJ2-1; D possibly corresponds to TRBD1 (5 bases). The CDR3 is 12 amino acids. Trimming stripped 0 bases from V and 12 bases from J, with 9 bases between. CDR1 is LGHNA and CDR2 is YSLEER in the germline V gene. CDR3 nucleotide sequence: TGCGCCAGCAGCCAAGAACGACAGCGGCAGTTCTTC. This sequence encodes CASSQERQRQFF.

This clonotype showed up just a few times. V usage is TRBV12-3 or TRBV12-4 and J usage is TRBJ2-1; 10 bases map to TRBD2. The V segment lost 3 bases and the J segment 5 bases; nucleotides outside the gene matches: 4. This CDR3 comprises 15 residues. CDR3 coding DNA: TGTGCCAGCAGTTTGTGGACTAGCGGAAACAATGAGCAGTTCTTC. Protein: CASSLWTSGNNEQFF.

This clonotype came up a few times. The genes are TRBV6-5 and TRBJ1-1, with unresolved D. Trimming removed 4 bases from V and 1 base from J, with 13 bases in between. The CDR3 runs 15 residues. CDR1 and CDR2 (germline): MNHEY, SVGAGI. CDR3 DNA: TGTGCCAGCAGTTCCCCATTGGGTTGGAACACTGAAGCTTTCTTT. It specifies CASSSPLGWNTEAFF.

This clonotype was seen a handful of times. The chain has TRBV7-9 and TRBJ2-1; D may be TRBD1 (6 bases). Germline V gene data show CDR1 as SEHNR and CDR2 as FQNEAQ (reference sequence). Trimming pared 5 bases from V and 9 bases from J, leaving 14 bases between. The CDR3 is 13 residues long. The CDR3 DNA follows: TGTGCCAGCAGCCCCGGGACAAACACTGAGCAGTTCTTC. Its protein is CASSPGTNTEQFF.

The chain combines TRBV11-1 with TRBJ2-7, with 9 bases that match TRBD1. CDR1 is SGHAT and CDR2 is FQDESV in the germline V gene (reference sequence). V trimming: 4 bases; J trimming: 4 bases; junction bases outside the gene matches: 5. The CDR3 sequence is 14 residues long. CDR3 bases: TGTGCCAGCAGCTATCCCGGGACAGGGTACGAGCAGTACTTC. It specifies CASSYPGTGYEQYF.

This clonotype was seen many times. V and J are TRBV30 and TRBJ1-5, with D possibly matching TRBD1 (5 bases). V lost 1 base to trimming and J lost 4 bases, with 11 bases between them. Germline CDR1 GTSNPN, CDR2 SVGIG (reference sequence). CDR3 length: 14 amino acids. CDR3 region: CAWSAGQGNQPQHF. Written as DNA, the CDR3 is TGTGCCTGGAGTGCAGGGCAGGGAAATCAGCCCCAGCATTTT.